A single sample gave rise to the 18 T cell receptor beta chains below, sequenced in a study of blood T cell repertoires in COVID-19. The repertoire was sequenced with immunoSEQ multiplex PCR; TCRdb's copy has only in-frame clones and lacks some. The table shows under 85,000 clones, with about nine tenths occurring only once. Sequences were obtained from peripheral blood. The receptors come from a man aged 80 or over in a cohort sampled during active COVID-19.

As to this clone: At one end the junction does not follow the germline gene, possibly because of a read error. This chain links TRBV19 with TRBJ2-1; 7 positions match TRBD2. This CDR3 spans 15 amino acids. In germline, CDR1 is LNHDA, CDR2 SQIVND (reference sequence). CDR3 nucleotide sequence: TGTGCCAGTAGTTTAGAAGCGGGGACTTACAATGAGCAGTTCTTC. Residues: CASSLEAGTYNEQFF. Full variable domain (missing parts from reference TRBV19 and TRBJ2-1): DGGITQSPKYLFRKEGQNVTLSCEQNLNHDAMYWYRQDPGQGLRLIYYSQIVNDFQKGDIAEGYSVSREKKESFPLTVTSAQKNPTAFYLCASSLEAGTYNEQFFGPGTRLTVL.

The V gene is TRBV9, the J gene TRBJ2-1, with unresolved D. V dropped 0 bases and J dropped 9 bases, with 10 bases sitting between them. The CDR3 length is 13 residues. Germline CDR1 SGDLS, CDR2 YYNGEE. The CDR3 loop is CASSVVRASEQFF. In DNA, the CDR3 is TGTGCCAGCAGCGTAGTAAGAGCGTCTGAGCAGTTCTTC.

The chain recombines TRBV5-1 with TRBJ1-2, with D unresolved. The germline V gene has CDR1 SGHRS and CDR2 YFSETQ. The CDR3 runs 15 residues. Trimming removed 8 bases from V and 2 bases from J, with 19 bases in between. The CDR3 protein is CASRASGSPNYGYTF. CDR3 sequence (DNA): TGCGCCAGTCGAGCGTCGGGGTCACCCAACTATGGCTACACCTTC.

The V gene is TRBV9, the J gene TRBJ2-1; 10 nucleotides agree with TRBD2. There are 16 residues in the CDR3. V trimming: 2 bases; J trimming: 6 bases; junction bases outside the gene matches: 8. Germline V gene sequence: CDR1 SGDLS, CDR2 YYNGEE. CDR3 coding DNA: TGTGCCAGCAGCGTTCTTCCGGCTAGCGGGGGCAATGAGCAGTTCTTC. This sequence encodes CASSVLPASGGNEQFF.

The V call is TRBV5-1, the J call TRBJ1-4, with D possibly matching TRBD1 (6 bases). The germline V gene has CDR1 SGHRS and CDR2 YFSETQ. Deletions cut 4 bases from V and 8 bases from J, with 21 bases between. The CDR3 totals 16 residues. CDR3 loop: CASSVGPQGRGEKLFF. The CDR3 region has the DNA TGCGCCAGCAGCGTGGGTCCACAGGGTCGAGGGGAAAAACTGTTTTTT. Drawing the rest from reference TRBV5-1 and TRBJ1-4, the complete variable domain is KAGVTQTPRYLIKTRGQQVTLSCSPISGHRSVSWYQQTPGQGLQFLFEYFSETQRNKGNFPGRFSGRQFSNSRSEMNVSTLELGDSALYLCASSVGPQGRGEKLFFGSGTQLSVL.

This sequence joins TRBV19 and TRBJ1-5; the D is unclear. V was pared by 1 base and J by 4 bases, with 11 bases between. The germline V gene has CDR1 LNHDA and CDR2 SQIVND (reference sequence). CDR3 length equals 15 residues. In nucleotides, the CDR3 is TGTGCCAGTAGTATAGGTGGTACTCAAAATCAGCCCCAGCATTTT. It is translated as CASSIGGTQNQPQHF.

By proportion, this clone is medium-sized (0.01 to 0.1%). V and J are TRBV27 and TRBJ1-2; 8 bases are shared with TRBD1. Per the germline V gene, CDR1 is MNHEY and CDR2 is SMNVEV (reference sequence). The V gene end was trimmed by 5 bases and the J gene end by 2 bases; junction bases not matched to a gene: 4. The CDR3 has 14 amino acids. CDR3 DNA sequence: TGTGCCAGCAGTGTACAGGGGGGCAACTATGGCTACACCTTC. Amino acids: CASSVQGGNYGYTF.

The CDR3 loop is CASSLAQGPETQYF. CDR3 DNA sequence: TGTGCCAGCAGCTTAGCGCAGGGCCCAGAGACCCAGTACTTC. The chain uses TRBV5-5 and TRBJ2-5; possible D gene TRBD1, 5 bases. Trimming removed 2 bases at V and 4 bases at J, with 12 bases between. Germline V gives CDR1 SGHKS, CDR2 YYEKEE (reference sequence). The CDR3 is made up of 14 amino acids.

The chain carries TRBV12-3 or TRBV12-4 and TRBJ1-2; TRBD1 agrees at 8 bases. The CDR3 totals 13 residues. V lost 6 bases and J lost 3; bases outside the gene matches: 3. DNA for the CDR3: TGTGCCAGCAGGCCGGGACAGGACTATGGCTACACCTTC. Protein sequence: CASRPGQDYGYTF.

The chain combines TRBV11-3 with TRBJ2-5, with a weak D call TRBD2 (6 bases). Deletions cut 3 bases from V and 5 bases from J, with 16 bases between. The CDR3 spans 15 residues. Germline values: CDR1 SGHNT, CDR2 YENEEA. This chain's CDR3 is CASSFTGLDGETQYF. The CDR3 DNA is TGTGCCAGCAGCTTTACGGGACTCGATGGGGAGACCCAGTACTTC.

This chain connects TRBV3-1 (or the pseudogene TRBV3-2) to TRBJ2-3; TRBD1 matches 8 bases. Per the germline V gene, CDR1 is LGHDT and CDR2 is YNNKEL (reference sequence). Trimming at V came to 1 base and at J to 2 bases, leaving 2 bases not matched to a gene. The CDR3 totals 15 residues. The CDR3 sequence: CASSQGQGYTDTQYF. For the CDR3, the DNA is TGTGCCAGCAGCCAAGGACAGGGGTACACAGATACGCAGTATTTT.

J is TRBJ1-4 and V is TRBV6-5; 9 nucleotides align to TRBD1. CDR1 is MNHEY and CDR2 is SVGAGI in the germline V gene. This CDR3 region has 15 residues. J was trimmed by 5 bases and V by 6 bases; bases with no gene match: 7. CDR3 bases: TGTGCCAGCAGCCGAACCGGGACAGGGAATGAAAAACTGTTTTTT. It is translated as CASSRTGTGNEKLFF.

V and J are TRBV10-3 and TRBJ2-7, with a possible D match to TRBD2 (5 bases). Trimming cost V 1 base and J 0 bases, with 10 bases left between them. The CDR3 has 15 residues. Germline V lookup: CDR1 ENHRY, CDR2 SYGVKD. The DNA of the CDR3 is TGTGCCATCAGTGAGTTCCCGGGAAGCTCCTACGAGCAGTACTTC. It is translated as CAISEFPGSSYEQYF.

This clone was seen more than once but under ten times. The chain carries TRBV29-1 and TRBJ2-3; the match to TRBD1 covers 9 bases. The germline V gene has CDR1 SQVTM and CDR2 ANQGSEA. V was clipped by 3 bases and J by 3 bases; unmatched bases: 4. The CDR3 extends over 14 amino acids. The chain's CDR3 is CSVEATGGTDTQYF. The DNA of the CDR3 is TGCAGCGTTGAGGCGACAGGGGGTACAGATACGCAGTATTTT.

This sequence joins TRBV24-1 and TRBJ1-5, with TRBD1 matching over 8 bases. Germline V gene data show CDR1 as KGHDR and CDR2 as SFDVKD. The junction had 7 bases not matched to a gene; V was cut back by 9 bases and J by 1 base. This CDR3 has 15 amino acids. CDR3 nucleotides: TGTGCCACCGCGAGACAGGGGCGCAGCAATCAGCCCCAGCATTTT. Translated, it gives CATARQGRSNQPQHF.

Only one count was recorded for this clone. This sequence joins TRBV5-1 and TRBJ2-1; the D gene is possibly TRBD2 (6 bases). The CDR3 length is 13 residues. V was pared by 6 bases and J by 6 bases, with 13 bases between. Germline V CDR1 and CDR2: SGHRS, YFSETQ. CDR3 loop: CASTTLARNEQFF. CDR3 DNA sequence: TGCGCCAGCACAACACTAGCACGCAATGAGCAGTTCTTC.

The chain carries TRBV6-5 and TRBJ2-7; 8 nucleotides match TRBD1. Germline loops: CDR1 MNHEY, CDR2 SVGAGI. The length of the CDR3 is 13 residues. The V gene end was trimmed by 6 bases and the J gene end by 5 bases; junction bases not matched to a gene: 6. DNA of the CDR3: TGTGCCAGCAGAGGACAGGGATTAGACGAGCAGTACTTC. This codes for CASRGQGLDEQYF.

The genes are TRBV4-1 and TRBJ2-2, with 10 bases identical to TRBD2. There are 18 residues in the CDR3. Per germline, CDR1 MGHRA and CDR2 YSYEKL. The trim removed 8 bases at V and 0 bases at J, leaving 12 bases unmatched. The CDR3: CASRDLTGLAANTGELFF. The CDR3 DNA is TGCGCCAGCCGGGACCTCACCGGACTAGCGGCGAACACCGGGGAGCTGTTTTTT.